The clone carrying this T cell receptor (beta chain) was observed a few times. Its specificity is unknown. 5'RACE, which relied on constant-segment primers, yielded TCR alpha and TCR beta cDNA libraries carrying sample barcodes and UMIs. TCRdb reprocessed the 5' RACE reads with MiXCR, giving one entry per CDR3 protein. The table includes more than 250,000 distinct CDR3 sequences, about a sixth detected once. This specimen belongs to a study of T-cell memory formation after mild COVID-19. Broader study findings: Day 37-peaking second-wave clones had unconfirmed SARS-CoV-2 specificity. The study found balanced CD4/CD8 in clones contracting day 15 to 85 and a CD4+ lean in later expanders. Contracting CD4+ clones were located mainly in CM and EM, and CD8+ clones in EMRA.

This receptor was taken from a man aged 18 to 29 who had mild COVID-19 (a few samples of this study predate the infection). Cell type and time point are not known. Material: PBMCs or a T cell subset sorted from them (not recorded which).

The DNA for the CDR3 is TGTGCCAGCAGTTGGAAAGAGGCCCCTTCTGGAAACACCATATATTTT. Protein sequence: CASSWKEAPSGNTIYF. The chain has TRBV6-6 and TRBJ1-3; D not certain. The germline V gene has CDR1 MNHNY and CDR2 SVGAGI (reference sequence). Trimming took 4 bases from V and 1 from J, leaving 14 bases between them. The length of the CDR3 is 16 residues.